Shown below are 17 T cell receptor beta chains from a single sample sequenced in a study of regulatory T cells in long-lasting Graves disease (dated by TCRdb to the early 2020s). The time point label corresponds to: persistent/refractory GD, antithyroid drugs over 5 years with positive TRAb. RNA was extracted from PBMCs in TRIzol for both TCR sequencing and RNA sequencing. The library was made by multiplex PCR. TCRdb lists the instrument as Illumina HiSeq 4000. iRepertoire HTBI primers and Arm-PCR amplification of CDR3 regions were used to construct TCR beta libraries. Using fastp at Q25 and MiXCR, TCRdb reprocessed the public reads and kept productive beta chains. Rows are unified per CDR3 protein, each entry keeping the most common DNA and genes. In all, the sample holds 450,000 or so distinct CDR3 sequences, and less than 25% of those were seen once. The top ten constitute 6.5% to 8% of the sample.

The sample was peripheral blood mononuclear cells (PBMCs), taken when the disease was refractory, from a patient treated with antithyroid drugs. The receptors were gathered from a female donor with Graves disease.

This clonotype was observed a handful of times. The CDR3 bases are TGCAGTGCGTTGACAGGGCTTACTGACAATCAGCCCCAGCATTTT. Translated, it gives CSALTGLTDNQPQHF. The chain links TRBV20-1 to TRBJ1-5; 7 nucleotides align to TRBD1. The CDR3 totals 15 residues. CDR1 is DFQATT and CDR2 is SNEGSKA in the germline V gene (reference sequence). J was trimmed by 3 bases and V by 6 bases; bases with no gene match: 11.

This clonotype was detected many times. This rearrangement joins TRBV12-3 or TRBV12-4 to TRBJ1-1, with D unresolved. The germline V and J ends were trimmed by 1 base and 0 bases, with 6 bases remaining between them. The CDR3 runs to 14 residues. CDR3 protein: CASSLDQVNTEAFF. CDR3 bases: TGTGCCAGCAGTTTAGACCAGGTGAACACTGAAGCTTTCTTT.

The V gene is TRBV11-3, the J gene TRBJ1-5, with 9 bases that match TRBD1. CDR1 SGHNT and CDR2 YENEEA come from the germline V gene. J lost 1 base, V lost 1 base, and 11 bases had no gene match. CDR3 length equals 19 residues. The CDR3 DNA reads as TGTGCCAGCAGCTTAGCCCCGGGACAGGGTGTTGTAAGCAATCAGCCCCAGCATTTT. It codes for CASSLAPGQGVVSNQPQHF.

This clonotype was seen a few times. CDR3 region: CASSPKTSSETQYF. CDR3 coding DNA: TGCGCCAGCAGCCCAAAGACTAGCTCGGAGACCCAGTACTTC. This sequence joins TRBV5-1 and TRBJ2-5; 7 bases fit TRBD2. The CDR3 consists of 14 residues. V lost 4 bases and J lost 5; bases outside the gene matches: 8. Germline CDR1 is SGHRS and CDR2 is YFSETQ. The entire variable domain, with the rest obtained from reference TRBV5-1 and TRBJ2-5, is as follows: KAGVTQTPRYLIKTRGQQVTLSCSPISGHRSVSWYQQTPGQGLQFLFEYFSETQRNKGNFPGRFSGRQFSNSRSEMNVSTLELGDSALYLCASSPKTSSETQYFGPGTRLLVL.

This clonotype was seen a few times. This chain uses TRBV18 with TRBJ2-2; 9 nucleotides match TRBD1. The germline CDR1 and CDR2 sequences are KGHSH and LQKENI. CDR3 length: 16 amino acids. J was trimmed by 6 bases and V by 1 base; bases with no gene match: 6. The CDR3 DNA sequence: TGTGCCAGCTCACCACTTACAGGGGGCCTCGCCGGGGAGCTGTTTTTT. This gives the protein CASSPLTGGLAGELFF.

This clonotype was seen ten or more times. The rearrangement links TRBV28 to TRBJ2-2; tentative D call: TRBD1 (5 bases). The V gene lost 5 bases and the J gene lost 5 bases, with 12 bases spanning the gap. CDR1 is MDHEN, CDR2 SYDVKM, per germline. The CDR3 sequence is 14 residues long. The CDR3 loop is CASSNTQVTGELFF. The CDR3 DNA follows: TGTGCCAGCAGTAACACACAGGTGACCGGGGAGCTGTTTTTT.

This clonotype turned up a few times. The chain carries TRBV30 and TRBJ2-6; D gene uncertain. V was pared by 1 base and J by 2 bases, with 3 bases between. The CDR3 length is 13 residues. CDR1 is GTSNPN and CDR2 is SVGIG in the germline V gene (reference sequence). The CDR3 region has the DNA TGTGCCTGGAGTGGAGCTGGGGCCAACGTCCTGACTTTC. Translating it yields CAWSGAGANVLTF.

This clonotype has a count of ten or more. J is TRBJ1-1 and V is TRBV12-3 or TRBV12-4, with D possibly being TRBD1 (5 bases). The CDR3 has 16 residues. Trimming took off 7 bases at V and 0 bases at J, with 18 bases between the two ends. The CDR3 region has the DNA TGTGCCAGCATTACCACCTCGTTGGGACTGAACACTGAAGCTTTCTTT. It yields the protein CASITTSLGLNTEAFF.

Ten or more counts support this clonotype. This chain joins TRBV13 and TRBJ2-4; possible D gene TRBD1, 5 bases. From germline, CDR1 is PRHDT and CDR2 FYEKMQ (reference sequence). V was trimmed by 3 bases and J by 4 bases, leaving 13 bases between them. The CDR3 contains 15 residues. CDR3 protein: CASSLRQGAKNIQYF. The DNA of the CDR3 is TGTGCCAGCAGCTTGAGGCAGGGCGCGAAAAACATTCAGTACTTC.

The rearrangement uses TRBV9 and TRBJ1-2; D gene ambiguous. V was shortened by 1 base and J by 8 bases, with 15 bases between the two germline ends. This CDR3 comprises 14 residues. The germline V gene encodes CDR1 SGDLS and CDR2 YYNGEE. DNA for the CDR3: TGTGCCAGCAGCGTAACCAGTGATCCCCGGGGCTACACCTTC. It is translated as CASSVTSDPRGYTF.

This clonotype came up many times. The genes are TRBV27 and TRBJ1-1; D might be TRBD1 (5 bases). The germline CDR1 and CDR2 sequences are MNHEY and SMNVEV (reference sequence). Between the trimmed V and J ends, which lost 3 bases and 3 bases, there was a span of 8 bases. The CDR3 extends over 13 amino acids. CDR3 amino acids: CASSFLGDTEAFF. CDR3 DNA sequence: TGTGCCAGCAGTTTTCTGGGGGACACTGAAGCTTTCTTT.

The sample holds a few counts of this clonotype. The chain combines TRBV28 with TRBJ1-2; D unclear. This CDR3 is 14 amino acids long. V dropped 3 bases and J dropped 10 bases, with 18 bases sitting between them. The germline V gene has CDR1 MDHEN and CDR2 SYDVKM. DNA for the CDR3: TGTGCCAGCAGTTTTGTTGGGTCAGCGGCAGACTACACCTTC. This translates into CASSFVGSAADYTF.

This clonotype was picked up many times. The rearrangement links TRBV12-3 or TRBV12-4 to TRBJ2-1; 7 nucleotides agree with TRBD2. V lost 6 bases and J lost 3; bases outside the gene matches: 14. The CDR3 runs to 17 residues. In nucleotides, the CDR3 is TGTGCCAGCAGGTCCTCCCTTGGCGGGAGAGACTACAATGAGCAGTTCTTC. It codes for CASRSSLGGRDYNEQFF.

This clonotype has ten or more counts. The rearrangement joins TRBV27 to TRBJ2-7; TRBD2 is a possible D gene (6 bases). Germline V CDR1 and CDR2: MNHEY, SMNVEV (reference sequence). V lost 6 bases and J lost 0, with 12 bases in between. The CDR3 loop spans 14 amino acids. The CDR3 reads CASRPGTYSYEQYF. In DNA, the CDR3 is TGTGCCAGCAGGCCGGGGACTTACTCCTACGAGCAGTACTTC.

Concerning this clonotype itself: A much larger clone differs by one base, so this may be a read error. The chain employs TRBV2 and TRBJ1-4; a weak D match, TRBD1 (5 bases). The CDR3 loop spans 13 amino acids. Germline V CDR1 and CDR2: SNHLY, FYNNEI. Trimming cost V 6 bases and J 7 bases, with 12 bases left between them. CDR3 DNA sequence: TGTGCCAGCAGGCAGGGTCGGGGTGAAAAACTGTTTTTT. Translating it yields CASRQGRGEKLFF.

As for this clonotype: This may be a read error, as it is one base from a much larger clone. This chain uses TRBV20-1 with TRBJ1-5; 7 nucleotides line up with TRBD1. The V segment lost 3 bases and the J segment 0 bases; nucleotides outside the gene matches: 8. Germline lookup yields CDR1 DFQATT and CDR2 SNEGSKA (reference sequence). The CDR3 consists of 16 residues. The CDR3: CSASPQGLYSNQPQHF. The CDR3 DNA reads as TGCAGTGCTAGTCCACAGGGGCTGTATAGCAATCAGCCCCAGCATTTT.

There are many counts of this clonotype. V gene TRBV6-2 or TRBV6-3 combines with J gene TRBJ1-1; TRBD1 is a possible D gene (5 bases). V shed 3 bases and J shed 4 bases, with 12 bases lying between them. CDR1 is MNHEY, CDR2 SVGEGT, per germline. The CDR3 is 14 residues long. The CDR3 spells CASSYRGSGTEAFF. CDR3 bases: TGTGCCAGCAGTTATAGGGGCTCAGGCACTGAAGCTTTCTTT.